These T cell receptor beta chains were read from a single sample in a study of glioma-infiltrating T cells after dendritic cell vaccination. Clones were sequenced by immunoSEQ multiplex PCR, and TCRdb holds only the in-frame ones, with some missing. Here the sample spans approximately 67,000 clones, 81% being singletons. This material consisted of blood, taken before dendritic cell vaccination. The receptors derive from a human donor with glioblastoma. The CDR3 runs from the conserved cysteine through the conserved F or W. The D gene is left open where the match is weak. Only part of the rows carry a size: once, few, many, or a class if the clone is expanded.

J | D | size | V | DNA | CDR3
TRBJ1-5 | . | . | TRBV30 | TGTGCCTTCGGGGTTGGCAATCAGCCCCAGCATTTT | CAFGVGNQPQHF
TRBJ1-6 | TRBD1 | . | TRBV7-9 | TGTGCCAGCAGCCGGACAGGGGGTCTAGGAAATTCACCCCTCCACTTT | CASSRTGGLGNSPLHF
TRBJ1-4 | TRBD1 | . | TRBV5-1 | TGCGCCAGCAGCTTGGAACCGGGACAGGGGGCAATTAATGAAAAACTGTTTTTT | CASSLEPGQGAINEKLFF
TRBJ1-1 | . | . | TRBV7-8 | TGTGCCAGCAGCCCCGACCGGTGGCAGACATTGAACACTGAAGCTTTCTTT | CASSPDRWQTLNTEAFF
TRBJ2-5 | . | . | TRBV27 | TGTGCCAGCAGTTCCGGGACAACCGAAGGGGAGACCCAGTACTTC | CASSSGTTEGETQYF
TRBJ2-1 | TRBD1 | . | TRBV29-1 | TGCAGCGTTGTGAGGGGACAGGCTCTGGATGAGCAGTTCTTC | CSVVRGQALDEQFF
TRBJ2-2 | TRBD1 | . | TRBV6-4 | TGTGCCAGCAGTACAACCGGGACAGGGACCGACACCGGGGAGCTGTTTTTT | CASSTTGTGTDTGELFF
TRBJ2-7 | . | . | TRBV12-1 | TGTGCCAGCAGCTTTGTCTTATCCGAGCAGTACTTC | CASSFVLSEQYF
TRBJ1-5 | . | . | TRBV7-9 | TGTGCCAGCAGCCTACAGGACGGGAGCAATCAGCCCCAGCATTTT | CASSLQDGSNQPQHF
TRBJ2-2 | . | few | TRBV15 | TGTGCCACCAGCAGAGGTGGAGGATCAGAGGTCGGGGAGCTGTTTTTT | CATSRGGGSEVGELFF
TRBJ2-1 | TRBD2 | . | TRBV9 | TGTGCCAGCAGCGTATTTACTAGCGGGGGCAATGAGCAGTTCTTC | CASSVFTSGGNEQFF
TRBJ1-1 | . | . | TRBV6-5 | TGTGCCAGCAGTTACTCGTGGGGGGGTACTACTGAAGCTTTCTTT | CASSYSWGGTTEAFF
TRBJ1-1 | TRBD1 | . | TRBV2 | TGTGCCAGCAGTGGAAACACACAGGGGTTTAACACTGAAGCTTTCTTT | CASSGNTQGFNTEAFF
TRBJ1-5 | . | . | TRBV6-6 | TGTGCCAGCAGTTACCCGGTCAGGGGAAGGGATCAGCCCCAGCATTTT | CASSYPVRGRDQPQHF
TRBJ1-6 | . | . | TRBV6-6 | TGTGCCAGCAGTTCCTGGGGGGATTCACCCCTCCACTTT | CASSSWGDSPLHF
TRBJ2-7 | TRBD1 | . | TRBV14 | TGTGCCAGCAGCCAAGATGCGTGGACAGGGGCCTACGAGCAGTACTTC | CASSQDAWTGAYEQYF
TRBJ1-3 | . | . | TRBV19 | TGTGCCAGTCGCCCAGGGAAAACTGGAAACACCATATATTTT | CASRPGKTGNTIYF
TRBJ2-1 | . | . | TRBV11-2 | TGTGCCAGCAGCAAAGACAGGGACAGTCGGGGGTCTGAGCAGTTCTTC | CASSKDRDSRGSEQFF
TRBJ2-7 | TRBD1 | few | TRBV2 | TGTGCCAGCAGTTCCCAGGGGGCGGTGTACGAGCAGTACTTC | CASSSQGAVYEQYF
TRBJ2-3 | . | . | TRBV4-1 | TGCGCCAGCAGCCAACCGAGGGGGTACGGCCCGGACACGCAGTATTTT | CASSQPRGYGPDTQYF
TRBJ1-2 | TRBD1 | . | TRBV6-5 | TGTGCCAGCAGGAGGGGACAGGGGGTTGGTGGCTACACCTTC | CASRRGQGVGGYTF
TRBJ2-1 | TRBD2 | . | TRBV7-9 | TGTGCCAGCAGCCGACTAGCGGGGGGTGGGGAGCAGTTCTTC | CASSRLAGGGEQFF
TRBJ2-1 | TRBD2 | . | TRBV6-6 | TGTGCCAGCAGAGAGAGCGGGGGGATCCGGAACAATGAGCAGTTCTTC | CASRESGGIRNNEQFF
TRBJ2-2 | TRBD2 | . | TRBV10-3 | TGTGCCACCGGGGAGGTAGCGGGAACCGGGGAGCTGTTTTTT | CATGEVAGTGELFF
TRBJ2-1 | TRBD2 | . | TRBV28 | TGTGCCAGCAGTCCTGGACTAGCGGGGCACAATGAGCAGTTCTTC | CASSPGLAGHNEQFF
TRBJ1-2 | TRBD1 | . | TRBV29-1 | TGCAGCGTTGACGGGACAGGGACCCCTAACTATGGCTACACCTTC | CSVDGTGTPNYGYTF
TRBJ1-2 | TRBD1 | few | TRBV6-1 | TGTGCCAGCAGCCGGGACAGGGACAACTATGGCTACACCTTC | CASSRDRDNYGYTF
TRBJ2-1 | . | few | TRBV7-2 | TGTGCCAGCAGCTTAATTGGGGGGTCCTCCTACAATGAGCAGTTCTTC | CASSLIGGSSYNEQFF
TRBJ2-7 | TRBD1 | . | TRBV19 | TGTGCCAGTAGTCCCCAGGACAGGGAATCCTACGAGCAGTACTTC | CASSPQDRESYEQYF
TRBJ1-6 | . | few | TRBV7-2 | TGTGCCAGCAGCCCCAATCGGATAGGGGATAATTCACCCCTCCACTTT | CASSPNRIGDNSPLHF
TRBJ2-2 | TRBD2 | . | TRBV12-5 | TGTGCTAGTGGTGTGCGGGAGGGCCTCGGGGAGCTGTTTTTT | CASGVREGLGELFF